The rows below give T cell receptor beta chains drawn from one sample of a study of shared clonotypes between healthy human individuals. Assay: immunoSEQ multiplex PCR; the TCRdb copy retains only in-frame clones and omits some. The data contain about 2.4 million clones, roughly 93% of them singletons. The sample comprised naive CD4+ T cells from PBMCs. The receptors were gathered from a man between 18 and 35 years old in good health. Some clones in this sample may be carry-over from other donors' samples. Both conserved end residues are part of each CDR3. The D gene is left open where the match is weak. A clone size is listed for some rows: how often the clone was seen (once, few, many), or a class if it is expanded.

CDR3 DNA,CDR3 protein,clone size,J gene,D gene,V gene
TGTGCCTGGAAGAAGGTGAGCGGGTCAGGCAATGAGCAGTTCTTC,CAWKKVSGSGNEQFF,.,TRBJ2-1,.,TRBV30
TGTGCCAGCAGCTTCACAGGGAGCACTAATGAAAAACTGTTTTTT,CASSFTGSTNEKLFF,.,TRBJ1-4,.,TRBV7-2
TGTGCCAGCAGCTTAATATTCGGGGTCGAGCAGTTCTTC,CASSLIFGVEQFF,.,TRBJ2-1,.,TRBV7-2
TGCGCCAGCAGCCAAGTCCCACATAGGCAGTGGGGCACAGATACGCAGTATTTT,CASSQVPHRQWGTDTQYF,once,TRBJ2-3,.,TRBV4-3
TGTGCCAGCAGCGTAGTTGGCACCCCCTACGAGCAGTACTTC,CASSVVGTPYEQYF,.,TRBJ2-7,.,TRBV9
TGCGCCGGCTACAGGGACGGTTCGAGCTGGAGCTCCTACGAGCAGTACTTC,CAGYRDGSSWSSYEQYF,.,TRBJ2-7,.,TRBV10-1
TGTGCCAGCAGACGTACAGGGGGACCTTTAGAGCAGTACTTC,CASRRTGGPLEQYF,.,TRBJ2-7,TRBD1,TRBV13
TGTGCCAGCAGTGAACGGGACATTGTAGCTTTCTTT,CASSERDIVAFF,few,TRBJ1-1,.,TRBV2
TGTGCCAGCAGCGTAAGGGGCGGGGGGACCCAGTACTTC,CASSVRGGGTQYF,.,TRBJ2-5,TRBD2,TRBV9
TGTGCCAGCACCCAGGGGGGCAGCAGCTACGAGCAGTACTTC,CASTQGGSSYEQYF,.,TRBJ2-7,.,TRBV28
TGTGCCAGCACGACCCGAGGGGGGTCGGGGGGCGCGGCCGGGGAGCTGTTTTTT,CASTTRGGSGGAAGELFF,.,TRBJ2-2,.,TRBV5-4
TGTGCCAGCAGCCCCCGGACCAATGAGCAGTTCTTC,CASSPRTNEQFF,once,TRBJ2-1,.,TRBV9
TGTGCCAGCAGTTATACCCCCTTAACTGAAGCTTTCTTT,CASSYTPLTEAFF,.,TRBJ1-1,.,TRBV6-6
TGTGCCTGGAGTCCCAGTGTCCGCACTGAAGCTTTCTTT,CAWSPSVRTEAFF,.,TRBJ1-1,.,TRBV30
TGTGCCATCAGTGGAAGACAGGGGGTGAATACTGAAGCTTTCTTT,CAISGRQGVNTEAFF,few,TRBJ1-1,TRBD1,TRBV10-3
TGTGCCAGCAGTTTCCCGGGACAGGGGGCAGATACGCAGTATTTT,CASSFPGQGADTQYF,.,TRBJ2-3,TRBD1,TRBV28
TGTGCCAGCAGCGTAGGGGAAGGGCAGCGCACAGATACGCAGTATTTT,CASSVGEGQRTDTQYF,.,TRBJ2-3,.,TRBV9
TGTGCCAGCAGCTTAGAGGATGGTGGAAACATTCAGTACTTC,CASSLEDGGNIQYF,.,TRBJ2-4,.,TRBV7-8
TGTGCCAGCAGAGGGGGTTACTCTGGAAACACCATATATTTT,CASRGGYSGNTIYF,.,TRBJ1-3,.,TRBV6-6
TGTGCCACTACCAGGACTAGCGCACAGAGCTCCTACAATGAGCAGTTCTTC,CATTRTSAQSSYNEQFF,.,TRBJ2-1,TRBD2,TRBV10-3
TGTGCCATCAGTGAGTCGACCCCAATTACCTCCTACAATGAGCAGTTCTTC,CAISESTPITSYNEQFF,.,TRBJ2-1,.,TRBV10-3
TGTGCCAGCAACCCCTGGCGGGGCGTAAACACCGGGGAGCTGTTTTTT,CASNPWRGVNTGELFF,once,TRBJ2-2,.,TRBV7-6
TGTGCCAGCAGCAAGGGGATACCGGGCCTCAACAATGAGCAGTTCTTC,CASSKGIPGLNNEQFF,once,TRBJ2-1,.,TRBV11-2
TGCGCCAGCAGCTTGAGGGCAGAAAGTACGTCCGAGCAGTACTTC,CASSLRAESTSEQYF,.,TRBJ2-7,.,TRBV5-1
TGTGCCAGCAGTTTGTCATCAGGGGTAGGCAATGAGCAGTTCTTC,CASSLSSGVGNEQFF,.,TRBJ2-1,.,TRBV28
TGTGCCAGTAGTATAGGGGGGACACGACAAGAGACCCAGTACTTC,CASSIGGTRQETQYF,.,TRBJ2-5,.,TRBV19
TGTGCCAGCAGGGAGAAGACTGAAGCTTTCTTT,CASREKTEAFF,few,TRBJ1-1,.,TRBV27
TGTGCCAGCAGTTACCGGCGGGGCACAGATACGCAGTATTTT,CASSYRRGTDTQYF,.,TRBJ2-3,.,TRBV6-5
TGCGCCAGCAGCCCCGGGACTAGCGGCGGGAACACCGGGGAGCTGTTTTTT,CASSPGTSGGNTGELFF,once,TRBJ2-2,TRBD2,TRBV10-1
TGTGCCAGCAGCTTAGTACAGGGTTCGGGCGGCTACACCTTC,CASSLVQGSGGYTF,.,TRBJ1-2,.,TRBV7-9
TGTGCCAGCAGCAGAGACAGTAACTATGGCTACACCTTC,CASSRDSNYGYTF,.,TRBJ1-2,.,TRBV28
TGTGCCAGCAGTGACGGGAGAGGCTACGAGCAGTACTTC,CASSDGRGYEQYF,.,TRBJ2-7,.,TRBV2
TGTGCCTGGACTCCCGGACCGCTCACCGGGGAGCTGTTTTTT,CAWTPGPLTGELFF,.,TRBJ2-2,.,TRBV30
TGTGCCAGCGGTTGGTGGGAGCAGTACTTC,CASGWWEQYF,.,TRBJ2-7,.,TRBV6-5
TGTGCCAGCAGTCCCCTCCTCGGACGAACAGATACGCAGTATTTT,CASSPLLGRTDTQYF,.,TRBJ2-3,.,TRBV7-3
TGTGCCAGCAGCTTGTCCGTGAGAGAGACCCAGTACTTC,CASSLSVRETQYF,.,TRBJ2-5,.,TRBV5-4
TGCAGCGTTTACGGACAGGGGCCCTCCTACGAGCAGTACTTC,CSVYGQGPSYEQYF,.,TRBJ2-7,TRBD1,TRBV29-1